The present TCR beta chain was sequenced within a study of monozygotic twins with inflammatory bowel disease. TCRdb reprocessed the 5' RACE reads and stores each CDR3 protein as one record, lacking DNA. In total, the table holds 140,000 to 150,000 distinct CDR3 sequences. CDR3 length: 15 amino acids. CDR1 and CDR2 (germline): SGHTA, FQGTGA. This receptor was identified in a human donor with ulcerative colitis or Crohn's disease, or a healthy co-twin of an affected twin (not recorded which). The sample comprised blood. V gene TRBV7-3 combines with J gene TRBJ1-2; TCRdb reports TRBD1, a call that lacks DNA to check it against. The CDR3 loop is CASSPGQAPHYGYTF.